The sequence of this T cell receptor beta chain was determined in a study of blood T cell repertoires in COVID-19 (dated by TCRdb to about 2020). Turning to the overall study: The collaborator samples originated in the United States, Italy and Spain and spanned the acute and convalescent phases of COVID-19. A freely available public database, intended as a resource for researchers studying the immune response to SARS-CoV-2, is where the repertoires were released. Nearly every sample came with metadata listing a de-identified subject ID, COVID-19 status, age in years and sex. Subjects who had been exposed to COVID-19, were actively infected with it, or had recovered from it provided the deeply sampled blood TCRbeta repertoires that made up the dataset. The samples were drawn from two sources: the first 160 participants of the ongoing ImmuneRACE study, and some 1,300 subjects contributed by 6 global collaborators. The prospective study material was composed of cDNA or gDNA derived from T cells, B-cell-depleted T cells, or PBMCs. Where HLA class I and class II types were available, the types were taken from metadata supplied by the sample provider, not from assay-based typing. The paper as a whole reports these results and caveats: The quantity of clinical and demographic metadata differed by source and by participant and was supplied without curation.

This clone was recorded once. The clone's antigen remains unknown. No base-level quality is on record; no much larger clone is a single base apart. One collaborating source in Seattle enrolled patients during active infection and followed them longitudinally through the course of disease. The collaborating institutions used their own protocols to collect whole blood in K2EDTA tubes. For TCRbeta analysis, collaborator samples were shipped as frozen whole blood, as isolated PBMCs, or as DNA extracted from either sample type. TCRbeta CDR3 regions were amplified from genomic DNA using the immunoSEQ Assay, a bias-controlled multiplex PCR. Per the authors' processing: The number of nucleated cells in each sample was estimated from the amplification of reference gene primers within the assay. Sequence reads were collapsed and filtered to measure the absolute abundance of every unique TCRbeta CDR3 rearrangement. For each sample, productive Simpson clonality was calculated by taking the square root of Simpson's diversity index across productive rearrangements. Not all clones reach the TCRdb copy of this immuneACCESS table, which keeps in-frame sequences only. Checked studies attribute under half of the gap to unresolved V genes and leave the rest unexplained. V, J and clone size derive from that table, while D and trimming were established from the DNA sequence. Present in this sample are 300,000 or so clones, 90% of which were seen just once. Jointly, the top ten make up 2.9% of the sample.

Inclusive of the bounding cysteine and phenylalanine, the CDR3 is 14 residues long. The DNA shown is the 42-base CDR3, in frame from base 1. Trimmed from V: 9 bases; trimmed from J: 5 bases; junction bases lacking a gene match: 6. The germline V gene yields SGHRS for CDR1 and YFSETQ for CDR2. This receptor was taken from a woman aged 25-40 years with COVID-19, enrolled during active disease. The chain links TRBV5-1 with TRBJ2-1; TRBD2 fits 12 bases in the junction. Sequenced input: peripheral blood. For the CDR3, the sequence is CATKRTSGNNEQFF. The DNA reads TGCGCCACCAAAAGGACTAGCGGGAACAATGAGCAGTTCTTC.